These T cell receptor beta chains were read from a single sample in a study of T cells in tumors after PD-1 blockade. Libraries were prepared by immunoSEQ multiplex PCR; TCRdb keeps only in-frame clonotypes and omits some of them. This sample has approximately 60,000 clones, with over 65% found just once. Sequencing was performed on PBMCs, taken after anti-PD-1 treatment. The receptors derive from a human donor with basal cell carcinoma. Both conserved end residues are trimmed from each CDR3. The D gene is left open where the match is weak. Only some rows state a clone size, as once, few, many or a class for expanded clones.

abundance: medium-sized; d_gene: TRBD2; v_gene: TRBV4-1; CDR3aa: ASSPGVAGVGEQF
abundance: -; d_gene: -; v_gene: TRBV5-5; CDR3aa: ASSFLGSGTGNTIY
abundance: -; d_gene: -; v_gene: TRBV7-8; CDR3aa: ASSLVVTQDNQPQH
abundance: -; d_gene: -; v_gene: TRBV6-5; CDR3aa: ASSSRGGKGYT
abundance: -; d_gene: -; v_gene: TRBV7-8; CDR3aa: ASSPGRDEQF
abundance: -; d_gene: -; v_gene: TRBV25-1; CDR3aa: ASSDVTGTETQY
abundance: -; d_gene: -; v_gene: TRBV6-5; CDR3aa: ASSYGRQNGYT
abundance: -; d_gene: TRBD2; v_gene: TRBV19; CDR3aa: ASSRGGDYNEQF
abundance: -; d_gene: TRBD1; v_gene: TRBV3-1/TRBV3-2; CDR3aa: ASSHRDRGNEQF
abundance: -; d_gene: TRBD1; v_gene: TRBV7-9; CDR3aa: ASSLSGDSLAKNIQY
abundance: -; d_gene: -; v_gene: TRBV24-1; CDR3aa: ATSESVSNQPQH
abundance: -; d_gene: TRBD1; v_gene: TRBV6-5; CDR3aa: ASRTGQTTNEKLF